Listed here are 10 T cell receptor beta chains from one sample, sequenced in a study of PD-L1 blockade in urothelial cancer (dated by TCRdb to 2016 to 2017). Libraries were prepared through the immunoSEQ multiplex PCR assay. TCRdb obtained this table from immuneACCESS and retained in-frame rearrangements with V and J assigned. These tables miss some clones; where compared with another copy, unresolved V genes account for less than half of the shortfall, and the remainder is unexplained. This sample has about 120,000 clones in its table, and more than 75% of those were observed once. About 2.4% of the sample rests with the top ten. The intended sense of this specimen's time point label: peripheral blood 6 weeks after treatment start. The specimen was PBMCs, collected around atezolizumab (anti-PD-L1) treatment. Receptor source: a man aged 50-60 years with urothelial cancer.

The V gene is TRBV5-1, the J gene TRBJ1-2; 8 bases align to TRBD1. The CDR3 covers 15 residues. The J segment lost 0 bases and the V segment lost 7 bases, leaving 8 bases of the junction unmatched. Germline assignment: CDR1 SGHRS and CDR2 YFSETQ. The CDR3 coding sequence is TGCGCCAGCCAACAGGGGGGAACATCTAACTATGGCTACACCTTC. Protein: CASQQGGTSNYGYTF.

The chain couples TRBV6-4 to TRBJ2-2; 8 bases fit TRBD1. Trimming at V came to 6 bases and at J to 7 bases, leaving 16 bases not matched to a gene. Per germline, CDR1 MRHNA and CDR2 SNTAGT. The length of the CDR3 is 17 residues. The CDR3 reads CASSLAPGQDDGGELFF. CDR3 DNA: TGTGCCAGCAGCCTAGCGCCGGGACAGGATGACGGCGGGGAGCTGTTTTTT.

V gene TRBV28 combines with J gene TRBJ2-5; TRBD2 is a possible D gene (5 bases). V lost 2 bases to trimming and J lost 3 bases, with 16 bases between them. Germline V gene data show CDR1 as MDHEN and CDR2 as SYDVKM. This CDR3 is built from 16 residues. CDR3 DNA: TGTGCCAGCAGTTTACGCTTCGGGGTTGGGGAAGAGACCCAGTACTTC. Translation gives CASSLRFGVGEETQYF.

The table lists this clone with a count of one. The genes are TRBV29-1 and TRBJ2-3, with 9 nucleotides matching TRBD2. Germline-derived CDR1 and CDR2 are SQVTM and ANQGSEA. There are 18 residues in the CDR3. V was clipped by 0 bases and J by 4 bases; unmatched bases: 14. The CDR3 sequence: CSVEEPPFIAGVADTQYF. The CDR3 nucleotides are TGCAGCGTTGAAGAACCCCCATTTATAGCGGGAGTGGCAGATACGCAGTATTTT.

The V gene is TRBV27, the J gene TRBJ2-7, with D perhaps matching TRBD1 (6 bases). The germline V and J ends were trimmed by 5 bases and 9 bases, with 17 bases remaining between them. This CDR3 comprises 13 residues. From germline, CDR1 is MNHEY and CDR2 SMNVEV (reference sequence). CDR3 sequence reads: CASSLRGYQAQYF. CDR3 nucleotide sequence: TGTGCCAGCAGTCTGAGGGGGTACCAAGCGCAGTACTTC.

V gene TRBV7-9 combines with J gene TRBJ2-2; D unresolved. This CDR3 contains 14 residues. Looked up from germline, CDR1 is SEHNR and CDR2 is FQNEAQ (reference sequence). Between the trimmed V and J ends, which lost 5 bases and 7 bases, there was a span of 14 bases. The CDR3, as DNA: TGTGCCAGCAGCCCACAGTTTTTGGGCGGGGAGCTGTTTTTT. This gives the protein CASSPQFLGGELFF.

The chain combines TRBV5-4 with TRBJ1-6; 8 positions agree with TRBD1. J lost 7 bases, V lost 4 bases, and 4 bases had no gene match. The CDR3 has 14 residues. CDR1 and CDR2 from the germline V gene are SGHNT and YYREEE (reference sequence). The CDR3 is CASSIDRGNSPLHF. The CDR3 bases are TGTGCCAGCAGCATAGACAGGGGCAATTCACCCCTCCACTTT.

The rearrangement joins TRBV21-1 to TRBJ2-1; the tabulated D call, TRBD2, remains unverified against the DNA. TRBV21-1 has pseudogene status. This CDR3 contains 16 residues. The CDR3 region has the DNA TGTGCCAGCAGCAAAGTTGCGCGGATCTCCTACAATGAGCAGTTCTTC. As protein: CASSKVARISYNEQFF.

V and J are TRBV6-5 and TRBJ1-2; the match to TRBD1 covers 8 bases. The CDR3 covers 15 residues. The germline V gene has CDR1 MNHEY and CDR2 SVGAGI. Trimming cost V 3 bases and J 5 bases; bases outside gene matches: 8. CDR3: CASSYGGTGTYGYTF. The CDR3, as DNA: TGTGCCAGCAGTTATGGCGGGACAGGCACATATGGCTACACCTTC.

The chain joins TRBV9 to TRBJ2-1; D possibly corresponds to TRBD2 (6 bases). From germline, CDR1 is SGDLS and CDR2 YYNGEE. V dropped 0 bases and J dropped 11 bases, with 12 bases sitting between them. The CDR3 spans 13 residues. CDR3 DNA: TGTGCCAGCAGCGTAGGCGGGGATCGGAAGCAGTTCTTC. It yields the protein CASSVGGDRKQFF.